This is a list of T cell receptor beta chains from one sample in a study of OX40 agonist ivuxolimab in advanced cancers. Generated by immunoSEQ multiplex PCR, the TCRdb table keeps only in-frame clones and is missing some. The table includes about 22,000 clones, approximately 86% detected once. The source was CD4+ or CD8+ T cells sorted from blood, collected in a trial of the OX40 agonist ivuxolimab. These receptors were obtained from an adult with an advanced solid tumor such as melanoma, head and neck, liver or kidney cancer. Both conserved end residues are part of each CDR3. The D gene is left open where the match is weak. Not all rows give a size; the values are once, few, many and, for expanded clones, a class.

size: once
V: TRBV7-9
D: TRBD1
J: TRBJ1-6
DNA: TGTGCCAGCAGCGATGCCGGGACAGGGGTCAATTCACCCCTCCACTTT
CDR3: CASSDAGTGVNSPLHF

size: -
V: TRBV29-1
D: -
J: TRBJ2-4
DNA: TGCAGCGTTGAGGTTCCGGGAGTAGGGAAAAACATTCAGTACTTC
CDR3: CSVEVPGVGKNIQYF

size: -
V: TRBV7-8
D: TRBD2
J: TRBJ2-3
DNA: TGTGCCAGCAGCTTAGCGTCGGGTAGCGGGGCCTCAGATACGCAGTATTTT
CDR3: CASSLASGSGASDTQYF

size: -
V: TRBV7-8
D: TRBD1
J: TRBJ2-3
DNA: TGTGCCAGCAGCCTGGGACAGGGGGCGTTCGTGACAGATACGCAGTATTTT
CDR3: CASSLGQGAFVTDTQYF

size: -
V: TRBV5-4
D: TRBD1
J: TRBJ1-2
DNA: TGTGCCAGCAGCTTGACAGGGGCGAACTATGGCTACACCTTC
CDR3: CASSLTGANYGYTF

size: -
V: TRBV27
D: -
J: TRBJ1-1
DNA: TGTGCCAGCGGGAGACAGGAGAACACTGAAGCTTTCTTT
CDR3: CASGRQENTEAFF

size: few
V: TRBV6-1
D: -
J: TRBJ2-5
DNA: TGTGCCAGCAGGGAACAGGGGAGGGAGACCCAGTACTTC
CDR3: CASREQGRETQYF

size: -
V: TRBV10-3
D: -
J: TRBJ2-7
DNA: TGTGCCAGTGGTTCGGCAGAGCAGTACTTC
CDR3: CASGSAEQYF

size: -
V: TRBV30
D: -
J: TRBJ2-7
DNA: TGTGCCTGGAGTACCGGCCCTCCCTACGAGCAGTACTTC
CDR3: CAWSTGPPYEQYF

size: -
V: TRBV13
D: -
J: TRBJ2-1
DNA: TGTGCCAGCAGCTTAGAAGGGTGGGATGAGCAGTTCTTC
CDR3: CASSLEGWDEQFF

size: -
V: TRBV6-1
D: -
J: TRBJ2-7
DNA: TGTGCCAGCCTCTTGAGGGCGAGATCCTACGAGCAGTACTTC
CDR3: CASLLRARSYEQYF

size: once
V: TRBV27
D: -
J: TRBJ2-7
DNA: TGTGCCAGCAGAAGGGGCGCGGCATACGAGCAGTACTTC
CDR3: CASRRGAAYEQYF

size: -
V: TRBV9
D: -
J: TRBJ2-3
DNA: TGTGCCAGCAGCGCCTTCCTGGACCGGGTCGGGACAGATACGCAGTATTTT
CDR3: CASSAFLDRVGTDTQYF

size: once
V: TRBV30
D: TRBD1
J: TRBJ2-1
DNA: TGTGCCTGGAGTGTACTACAGGGGATACACAATGAGCAGTTCTTC
CDR3: CAWSVLQGIHNEQFF

size: -
V: TRBV7-2
D: TRBD2
J: TRBJ2-7
DNA: TGTGCCAGCAGCGCGGGACTAGCGGACTACGAGCAGTACTTC
CDR3: CASSAGLADYEQYF

size: -
V: TRBV6-6
D: -
J: TRBJ2-2
DNA: TGTGCCAGCACCATGGGAAACACCGGGGAGCTGTTTTTT
CDR3: CASTMGNTGELFF

size: -
V: TRBV7-9
D: -
J: TRBJ2-1
DNA: TGTGCCAGCAGCTTAAGAATCGGGGGGCAGGACAATGAGCAGTTCTTC
CDR3: CASSLRIGGQDNEQFF

size: -
V: TRBV27
D: -
J: TRBJ2-7
DNA: TGTGCCAGCAGTTTTAGTCCCTACGAGCAGTACTTC
CDR3: CASSFSPYEQYF

size: -
V: TRBV27
D: -
J: TRBJ1-2
DNA: TGTGCCAGCTTTACAGGGCGGTTAGGCTACACCTTC
CDR3: CASFTGRLGYTF

size: -
V: TRBV6-5
D: -
J: TRBJ1-2
DNA: TGTGCCAGCAGTTACCTTTATAGGGGCAGTGGCTACACCTTC
CDR3: CASSYLYRGSGYTF

size: -
V: TRBV7-9
D: -
J: TRBJ2-5
DNA: TGTGCCAGCGGCGGAGAGACCCAGTACTTC
CDR3: CASGGETQYF

size: -
V: TRBV7-2
D: -
J: TRBJ2-7
DNA: TGTGCCAGCAGCCCTCGGCGGGGCTCCTACGAGCAGTACTTC
CDR3: CASSPRRGSYEQYF

size: -
V: TRBV7-8
D: TRBD2
J: TRBJ2-1
DNA: TGTGCCAGCAGCACCACTAGCGGTTTCTACAATGAGCAGTTCTTC
CDR3: CASSTTSGFYNEQFF

size: -
V: TRBV11-2
D: -
J: TRBJ1-6
DNA: TGTGCCAGCAGCGGGAGGGACTCCTATAATTCACTCCTCCACTTT
CDR3: CASSGRDSYNSLLHF

size: -
V: TRBV11-3
D: TRBD1
J: TRBJ2-1
DNA: TGTGCCAGCAGCTTAGACGGGACAGGGTACAATGAGCAGTTCTTC
CDR3: CASSLDGTGYNEQFF

size: -
V: TRBV13
D: -
J: TRBJ1-5
DNA: TGTGCCAGCAGCTTAGGTACTGGGGGGCGACAGCCCCAGCATTTT
CDR3: CASSLGTGGRQPQHF

size: -
V: TRBV4-3
D: -
J: TRBJ2-3
DNA: TGCGCCAGCAGCCAAGAAAGGCAGGATCCCACAGATACGCAGTATTTT
CDR3: CASSQERQDPTDTQYF

size: -
V: TRBV27
D: -
J: TRBJ1-1
DNA: TGTGCCAGCAGTCTAAGGGGGAGGGAAGCTTTCTTT
CDR3: CASSLRGREAFF

size: -
V: TRBV19
D: TRBD1
J: TRBJ1-3
DNA: TGTGCCAGTAGTATCGACAGGGTGTCGGGAAACACCATATATTTT
CDR3: CASSIDRVSGNTIYF

size: -
V: TRBV6-5
D: -
J: TRBJ2-7
DNA: TGTGCCAGCAGTTACTCAACAGGGAACGAGCAGTACTTC
CDR3: CASSYSTGNEQYF

size: -
V: TRBV13
D: -
J: TRBJ2-3
DNA: TGTGCCAGCAGCTTAGACGGGGGTAGCACAGATACGCAGTATTTT
CDR3: CASSLDGGSTDTQYF

size: -
V: TRBV4-2
D: -
J: TRBJ1-3
DNA: TGTGCCAGCAGCGTCGGGACAAGCACCGCTCTGGGAAACACCATATATTTT
CDR3: CASSVGTSTALGNTIYF

size: -
V: TRBV5-6
D: -
J: TRBJ2-1
DNA: TGTGCCAGCAGCTTCCCTGGGGGGAATGAGCAGTTCTTC
CDR3: CASSFPGGNEQFF

size: once
V: TRBV11-3
D: TRBD2
J: TRBJ2-3
DNA: TGTGCCAGCAGCCCCCGAGGGGCGGGAGGAAGCACAGATACGCAGTATTTT
CDR3: CASSPRGAGGSTDTQYF

size: few
V: TRBV28
D: -
J: TRBJ1-1
DNA: TGTGCCAGCTCTACAGGGAGGAACACTGAAGCTTTCTTT
CDR3: CASSTGRNTEAFF

size: -
V: TRBV5-1
D: TRBD2
J: TRBJ2-2
DNA: TGCGCCAGCAGCTTCGGTTTGTGGAGCGGGGCGAACACCGGGGAGCTGTTTTTT
CDR3: CASSFGLWSGANTGELFF

size: -
V: TRBV6-5
D: TRBD2
J: TRBJ2-1
DNA: TGTGCCAGCAGTCCACTAGCGGGAGGGCCTCATGAGCAGTTCTTC
CDR3: CASSPLAGGPHEQFF

size: few
V: TRBV6-5
D: -
J: TRBJ2-3
DNA: TGTGCCAGCAGTTCTGTAGACACCCTATACGGCGATACGCAGTATTTT
CDR3: CASSSVDTLYGDTQYF

size: -
V: TRBV7-6
D: -
J: TRBJ2-3
DNA: TGTGCCAGCAGCATGTGGGATCTCACAGATACGCAGTATTTT
CDR3: CASSMWDLTDTQYF

size: -
V: TRBV4-3
D: TRBD2
J: TRBJ2-1
DNA: TGCGCCAGCAGCCAAGGACTAGCGGGTTACAATGAGCAGTTCTTC
CDR3: CASSQGLAGYNEQFF

size: -
V: TRBV9
D: TRBD2
J: TRBJ2-1
DNA: TGTGCCAGCAGCGTGTGGACTAGCGGGAGCAATGAGCAGTTCTTC
CDR3: CASSVWTSGSNEQFF

size: -
V: TRBV25-1
D: TRBD2
J: TRBJ2-1
DNA: TGTGCCAGCAGTGAATTGGGGCGGGAGGTTGAGCAGTTCTTC
CDR3: CASSELGREVEQFF

size: few
V: TRBV7-9
D: TRBD1
J: TRBJ1-2
DNA: TGTGCCAGCAGCCCGTGGGACAGACCTTACACCTTC
CDR3: CASSPWDRPYTF

size: once
V: TRBV28
D: -
J: TRBJ2-3
DNA: TGTGCCAGCAGCCATAGACTAGAGACAGATACGCAGTATTTT
CDR3: CASSHRLETDTQYF

size: -
V: TRBV7-7
D: -
J: TRBJ2-2
DNA: TGTGCTAGCAGCCAGGGCCCGCCGCAGGGAGGAACCGGGGAGCTGTTTTTT
CDR3: CASSQGPPQGGTGELFF